The clone carrying this TCR beta chain was counted between two and nine times. Its antigen is currently unknown. The record originates from a study of T cell responses to AZD1222 COVID-19 vaccine. Study-level results: Donors were mostly white British, more females; clonal diversity possibly underestimated. Researchers took repertoire samples only after the peak T cell response had come. Only a handful of people who got AZD1222 tested seropositive at baseline.

Libraries were prepared by immunoSEQ multiplex PCR; TCRdb keeps only in-frame clonotypes and omits some of them. The sample has around 180,000 clones, 85% to 90% seen once. The sample here was peripheral blood, taken on day 0 of AZD1222 vaccination. This TCR was sampled from an adult in good health.

The CDR3 here is CASSHGGSANEQFF. As DNA, the CDR3 is TGCGCCAGCAGCCACGGCGGGAGTGCCAATGAGCAGTTCTTC. The chain has TRBV4-3 and TRBJ2-1; 7 positions agree with TRBD2. This CDR3 contains 14 residues. The ends lost 3 bases at V and 6 bases at J; junction bases unmatched: 5. The V gene's germline CDR1 is LGHNA and CDR2 YSLEER.